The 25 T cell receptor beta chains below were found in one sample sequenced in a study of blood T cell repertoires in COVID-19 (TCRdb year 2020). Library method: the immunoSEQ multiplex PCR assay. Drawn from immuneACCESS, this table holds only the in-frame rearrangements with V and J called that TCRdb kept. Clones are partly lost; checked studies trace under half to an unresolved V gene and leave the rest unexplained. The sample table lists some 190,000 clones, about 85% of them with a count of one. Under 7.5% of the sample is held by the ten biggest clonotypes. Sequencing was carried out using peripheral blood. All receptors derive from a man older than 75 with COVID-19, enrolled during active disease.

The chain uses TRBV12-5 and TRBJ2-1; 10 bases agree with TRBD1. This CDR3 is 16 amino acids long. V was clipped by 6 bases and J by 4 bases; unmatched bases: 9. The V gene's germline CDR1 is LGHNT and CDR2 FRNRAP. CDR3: CASGRPGQGEYNEQFF. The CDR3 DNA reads TGTGCTAGTGGCCGCCCAGGACAGGGGGAATACAATGAGCAGTTCTTC.

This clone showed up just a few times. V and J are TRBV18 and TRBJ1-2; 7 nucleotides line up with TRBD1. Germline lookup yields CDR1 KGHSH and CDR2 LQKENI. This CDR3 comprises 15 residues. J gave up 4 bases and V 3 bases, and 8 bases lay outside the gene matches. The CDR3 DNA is TGTGCCAGCTCACCCGCGACAGGGTCTGGCTATGGCTACACCTTC. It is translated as CASSPATGSGYGYTF.

CDR3 protein: CASSLADRGRTEAFF. CDR3 coding DNA: TGTGCCAGCAGCTTAGCAGACAGGGGAAGGACTGAAGCTTTCTTT. V and J are TRBV7-9 and TRBJ1-1; 8 positions match TRBD1. Per the germline V gene, CDR1 is SEHNR and CDR2 is FQNEAQ (reference sequence). The CDR3 length is 15 residues. With 0 bases clipped from V and 5 bases from J, the junction kept 5 bases outside the gene matches.

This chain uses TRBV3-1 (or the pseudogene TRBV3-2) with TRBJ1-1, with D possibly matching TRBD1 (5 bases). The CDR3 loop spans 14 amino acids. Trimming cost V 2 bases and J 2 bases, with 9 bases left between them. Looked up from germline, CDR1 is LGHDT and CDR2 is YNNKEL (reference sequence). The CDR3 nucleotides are TGTGCCAGCAGCCAACAGGGTGAAAACACTGAAGCTTTCTTT. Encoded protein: CASSQQGENTEAFF.

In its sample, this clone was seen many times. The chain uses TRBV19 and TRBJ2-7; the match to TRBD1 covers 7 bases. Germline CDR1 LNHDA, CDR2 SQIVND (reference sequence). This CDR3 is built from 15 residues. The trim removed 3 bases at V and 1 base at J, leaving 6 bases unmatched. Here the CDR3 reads CASSIGDSLSYEQYF. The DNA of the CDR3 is TGTGCCAGTAGTATTGGGGACAGCCTATCCTACGAGCAGTACTTC.

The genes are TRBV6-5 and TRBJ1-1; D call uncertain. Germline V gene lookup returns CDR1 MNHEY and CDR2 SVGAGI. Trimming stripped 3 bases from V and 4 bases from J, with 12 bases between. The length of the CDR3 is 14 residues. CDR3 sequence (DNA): TGTGCCAGCAGTTATCTTGTCTCAGGCACTGAAGCTTTCTTT. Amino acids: CASSYLVSGTEAFF.

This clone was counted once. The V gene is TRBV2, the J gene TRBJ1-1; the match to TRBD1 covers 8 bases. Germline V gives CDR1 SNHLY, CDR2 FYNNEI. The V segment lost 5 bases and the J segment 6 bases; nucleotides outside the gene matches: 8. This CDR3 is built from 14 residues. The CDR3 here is CASSFDRGMAEAFF. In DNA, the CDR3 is TGTGCCAGCAGTTTCGACAGGGGTATGGCTGAAGCTTTCTTT.

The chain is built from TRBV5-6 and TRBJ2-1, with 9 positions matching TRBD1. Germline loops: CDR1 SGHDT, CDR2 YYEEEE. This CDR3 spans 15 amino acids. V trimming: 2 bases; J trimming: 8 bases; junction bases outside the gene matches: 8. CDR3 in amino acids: CASSFTGTGFHEQFF. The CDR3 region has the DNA TGTGCCAGCAGCTTTACCGGGACAGGGTTCCATGAGCAGTTCTTC.

DNA of the CDR3: TGTGCCATCAGTGCGGGACAGGAGAACACTGAAGCTTTCTTT. This sequence encodes CAISAGQENTEAFF. The chain couples TRBV10-3 to TRBJ1-1, with 8 bases identical to TRBD1. Germline trimming cut 4 bases from V and 1 base from J; bases unmatched to any gene: 2. The length of the CDR3 is 14 residues. Germline V gene sequence: CDR1 ENHRY, CDR2 SYGVKD.

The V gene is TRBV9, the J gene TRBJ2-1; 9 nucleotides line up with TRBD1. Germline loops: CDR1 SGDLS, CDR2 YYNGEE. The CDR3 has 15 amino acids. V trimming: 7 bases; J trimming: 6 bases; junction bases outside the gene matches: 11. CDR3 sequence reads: CASGYPGTGINEQFF. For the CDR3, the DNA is TGTGCCAGCGGATACCCCGGGACAGGGATCAATGAGCAGTTCTTC.

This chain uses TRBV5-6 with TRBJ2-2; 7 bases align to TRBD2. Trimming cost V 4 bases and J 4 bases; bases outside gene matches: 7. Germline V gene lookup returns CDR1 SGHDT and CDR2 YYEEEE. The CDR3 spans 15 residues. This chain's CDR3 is CASSPTGGSTGELFF. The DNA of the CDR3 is TGTGCCAGCAGCCCCACTGGCGGGAGCACCGGGGAGCTGTTTTTT. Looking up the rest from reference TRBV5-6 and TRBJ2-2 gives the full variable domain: DAGVTQSPTHLIKTRGQQVTLRCSPKSGHDTVSWYQQALGQGPQFIFQYYEEEERQRGNFPDRFSGHQFPNYSSELNVNALLLGDSALYLCASSPTGGSTGELFFGEGSRLTVL.

The DNA for the CDR3 is TGTGCCAGCAGCGCGACAGTACAAGAGACCCAGTACTTC. Its translation is CASSATVQETQYF. The chain has TRBV5-6 and TRBJ2-5; perhaps TRBD1 as D (5 bases). The CDR3 runs to 13 residues. In germline, CDR1 is SGHDT, CDR2 YYEEEE. The V gene lost 4 bases and the J gene lost 2 bases, with 9 bases spanning the gap.

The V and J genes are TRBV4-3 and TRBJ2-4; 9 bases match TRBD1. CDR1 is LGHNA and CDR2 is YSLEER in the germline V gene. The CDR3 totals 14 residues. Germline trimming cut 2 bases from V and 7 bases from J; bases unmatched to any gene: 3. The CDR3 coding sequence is TGCGCCAGCAGCCAAAGACAGGGGGTGAACATTCAGTACTTC. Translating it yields CASSQRQGVNIQYF.

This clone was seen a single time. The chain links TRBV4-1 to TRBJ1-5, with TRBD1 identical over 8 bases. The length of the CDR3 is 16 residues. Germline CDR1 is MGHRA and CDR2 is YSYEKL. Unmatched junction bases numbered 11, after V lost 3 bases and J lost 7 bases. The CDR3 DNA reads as TGCGCCAGCAGCCACGAGACAGGGGTCGGAAACCAGCCCCAGCATTTT. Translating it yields CASSHETGVGNQPQHF.

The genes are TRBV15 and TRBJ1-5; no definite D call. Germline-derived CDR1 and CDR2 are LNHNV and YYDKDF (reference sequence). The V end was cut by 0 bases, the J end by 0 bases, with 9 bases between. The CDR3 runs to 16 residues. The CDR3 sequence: CATSRDKAYSNQPQHF. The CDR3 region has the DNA TGTGCCACCAGCAGAGATAAAGCGTATAGCAATCAGCCCCAGCATTTT.

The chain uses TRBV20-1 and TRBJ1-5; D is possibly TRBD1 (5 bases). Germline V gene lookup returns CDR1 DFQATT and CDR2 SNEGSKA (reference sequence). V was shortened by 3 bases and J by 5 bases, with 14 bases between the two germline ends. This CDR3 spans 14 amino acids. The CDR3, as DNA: TGCAGTGCTAGTAATCGGGCAGGGTATCAGCCCCAGCATTTT. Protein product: CSASNRAGYQPQHF.

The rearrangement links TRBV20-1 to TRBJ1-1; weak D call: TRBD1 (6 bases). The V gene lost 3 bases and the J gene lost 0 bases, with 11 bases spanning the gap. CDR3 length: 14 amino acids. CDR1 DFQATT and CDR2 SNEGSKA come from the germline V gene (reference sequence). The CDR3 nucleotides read TGCAGTGCTAGTAAGGGGGGGGTGAACACTGAAGCTTTCTTT. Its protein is CSASKGGVNTEAFF.

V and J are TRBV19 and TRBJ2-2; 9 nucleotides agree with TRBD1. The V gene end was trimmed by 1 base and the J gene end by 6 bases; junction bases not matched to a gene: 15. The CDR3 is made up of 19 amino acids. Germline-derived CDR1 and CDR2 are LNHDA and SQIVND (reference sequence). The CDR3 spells CASSIAGTGREGMAGELFF. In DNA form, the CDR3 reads TGTGCCAGTAGTATAGCGGGGACAGGGAGGGAAGGAATGGCCGGGGAGCTGTTTTTT.

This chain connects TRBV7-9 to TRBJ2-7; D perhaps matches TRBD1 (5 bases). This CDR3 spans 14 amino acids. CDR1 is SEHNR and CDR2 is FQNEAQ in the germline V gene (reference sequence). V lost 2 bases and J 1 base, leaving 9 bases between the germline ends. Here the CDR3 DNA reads TGTGCCAGCAGCTTAACAGGCGTTTCCTACGAGCAGTACTTC. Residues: CASSLTGVSYEQYF.

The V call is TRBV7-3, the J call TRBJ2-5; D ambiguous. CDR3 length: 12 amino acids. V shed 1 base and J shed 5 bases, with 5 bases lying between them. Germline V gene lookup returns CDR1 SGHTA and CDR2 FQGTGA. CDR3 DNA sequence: TGTGCCAGCAGCTTAATCGGGGAGACCCAGTACTTC. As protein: CASSLIGETQYF.

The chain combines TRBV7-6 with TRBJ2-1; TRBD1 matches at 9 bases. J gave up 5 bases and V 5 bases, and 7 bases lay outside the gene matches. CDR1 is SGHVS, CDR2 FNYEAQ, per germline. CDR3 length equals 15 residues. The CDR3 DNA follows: TGTGCCAGCAGCCCCCCGGGACAGGGCCACAATGAGCAGTTCTTC. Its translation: CASSPPGQGHNEQFF.

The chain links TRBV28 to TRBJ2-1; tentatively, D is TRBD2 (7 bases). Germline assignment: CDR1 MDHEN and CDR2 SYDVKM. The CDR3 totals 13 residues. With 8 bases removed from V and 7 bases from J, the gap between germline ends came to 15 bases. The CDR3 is CASALGGQNEQFF. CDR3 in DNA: TGTGCCAGCGCCCTGGGGGGGCAGAATGAGCAGTTCTTC.

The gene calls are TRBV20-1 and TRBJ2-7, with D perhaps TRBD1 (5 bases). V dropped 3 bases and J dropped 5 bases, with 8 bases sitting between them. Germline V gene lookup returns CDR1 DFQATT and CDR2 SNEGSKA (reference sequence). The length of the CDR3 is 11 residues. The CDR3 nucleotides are TGCAGTGCTAGCCCCAGGGACGAGCAGTACTTC. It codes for CSASPRDEQYF.

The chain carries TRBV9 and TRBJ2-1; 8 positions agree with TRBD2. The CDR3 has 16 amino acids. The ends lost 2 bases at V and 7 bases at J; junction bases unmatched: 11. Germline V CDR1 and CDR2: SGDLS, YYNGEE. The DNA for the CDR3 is TGTGCCAGCAGCGTTGGGATAGCGGGGCTCGAAAATGAGCAGTTCTTC. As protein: CASSVGIAGLENEQFF.

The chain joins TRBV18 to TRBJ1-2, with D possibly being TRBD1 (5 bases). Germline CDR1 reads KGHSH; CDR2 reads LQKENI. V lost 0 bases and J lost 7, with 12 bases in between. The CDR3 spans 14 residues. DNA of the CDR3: TGTGCCAGCTCACCACCGGCAGGGATTTTTGGCTACACCTTC. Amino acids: CASSPPAGIFGYTF.